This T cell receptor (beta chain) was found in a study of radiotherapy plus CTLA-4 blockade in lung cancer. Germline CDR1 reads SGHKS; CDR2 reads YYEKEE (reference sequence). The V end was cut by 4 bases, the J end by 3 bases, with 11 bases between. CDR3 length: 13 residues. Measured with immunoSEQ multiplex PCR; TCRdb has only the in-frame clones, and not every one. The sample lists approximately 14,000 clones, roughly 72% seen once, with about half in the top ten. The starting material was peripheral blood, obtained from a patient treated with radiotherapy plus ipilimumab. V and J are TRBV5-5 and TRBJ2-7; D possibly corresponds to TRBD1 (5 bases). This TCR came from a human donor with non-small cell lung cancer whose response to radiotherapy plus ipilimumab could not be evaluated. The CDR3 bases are TGTGCCAGCAGCCCCAAGGACAACTACGAGCAGTACTTC. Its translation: CASSPKDNYEQYF.